The 22 T cell receptor beta chains presented below share a single source sample, sequenced in a study of PD-1 blockade in classical Hodgkin lymphoma. Relapses following autologous stem cell transplantation were seen in all patients, with brentuximab vedotin exposure varying. Data came from immunoSEQ multiplex PCR; TCRdb stores just in-frame clones and leaves some out. The sample includes about 98,000 clones, roughly 92% of them seen just once. The source was peripheral blood mononuclear cells (PBMCs), collected at baseline. The receptors derive from a human donor with classical Hodgkin lymphoma.

The V call is TRBV28, the J call TRBJ1-5; TRBD1 might be the D (5 bases). V dropped 4 bases and J dropped 6 bases, with 7 bases sitting between them. The CDR3 contains 12 residues. CDR1 and CDR2 from the germline V gene are MDHEN and SYDVKM. CDR3 region: CASSWGVQPQHF. The CDR3 region has the DNA TGTGCCAGCAGTTGGGGGGTTCAGCCCCAGCATTTT.

This chain links TRBV15 with TRBJ1-2, with D hard to call. The V and J ends lost 0 bases and 4 bases respectively, with 12 bases between them. This CDR3 comprises 15 residues. The germline gives CDR1 LNHNV, CDR2 YYDKDF (reference sequence). The CDR3 region has the DNA TGTGCCACCAGCAGAGATTTGGAGGGTTTCTATGGCTACACCTTC. Translation gives CATSRDLEGFYGYTF. Combining the CDR3 with reference TRBV15 and TRBJ1-2 gives the whole variable domain DAMVIQNPRYQVTQFGKPVTLSCSQTLNHNVMYWYQQKSSQAPKLLFHYYDKDFNNEADTPDNFQSRRPNTSFCFLDIRSPGLGDTAMYLCATSRDLEGFYGYTFGSGTRLTVV.

The rearrangement uses TRBV30 and TRBJ1-5; D remains ambiguous. The ends were cut back, 3 bases at V and 0 bases at J, with 6 bases in the middle. The germline V gene encodes CDR1 GTSNPN and CDR2 SVGIG (reference sequence). The CDR3 has 13 residues. The CDR3 DNA follows: TGTGCCTGGAGGGCCTATAGCAATCAGCCCCAGCATTTT. Translated: CAWRAYSNQPQHF.

The chain has TRBV28 and TRBJ2-7, with a weak D call TRBD1 (6 bases). The length of the CDR3 is 15 residues. Per the germline V gene, CDR1 is MDHEN and CDR2 is SYDVKM. V shed 3 bases and J shed 1 base, with 13 bases lying between them. Here the CDR3 reads CASSFPQGYSYEQYF. The CDR3 DNA sequence: TGTGCCAGCAGTTTCCCACAGGGTTATTCCTACGAGCAGTACTTC.

The chain couples TRBV30 to TRBJ2-3; a possible D gene is TRBD1 (5 bases). Between the trimmed V and J ends, which lost 0 bases and 5 bases, there was a span of 9 bases. The length of the CDR3 is 13 residues. The germline gives CDR1 GTSNPN, CDR2 SVGIG (reference sequence). This chain's CDR3 is CAWSVLGVDTQYF. The DNA for the CDR3 is TGTGCCTGGAGTGTTCTAGGGGTAGATACGCAGTATTTT.

In regard to this clone: Additional DNA sequences in this sample encode the identical CDR3. This chain joins TRBV30 and TRBJ2-5; D is unresolved. Per germline, CDR1 GTSNPN and CDR2 SVGIG (reference sequence). V was trimmed by 0 bases and J by 5 bases, leaving 4 bases between them. The CDR3 has 11 amino acids. The CDR3 region has the DNA TGTGCCTGGAGTGTACGGGAGACCCAGTACTTC. This encodes CAWSVRETQYF.

V gene TRBV7-2 combines with J gene TRBJ2-7, with 10 bases matching TRBD1. The CDR3 spans 15 residues. Germline-derived CDR1 and CDR2 are SGHTA and FQGNSA. V gave up 1 base and J gave up 4 bases; unmatched junction bases: 4. DNA of the CDR3: TGTGCCAGCAGCTTAGATGACAGGGGGCTTTACGAGCAGTACTTC. This encodes CASSLDDRGLYEQYF.

V and J are TRBV2 and TRBJ2-3, with 8 nucleotides matching TRBD2. The CDR3 has 17 residues. CDR1 and CDR2 (germline): SNHLY, FYNNEI. Losses at the gene ends were 2 bases for V and 1 base for J; bases not matched to a gene: 8. CDR3 in amino acids: CASSEYLGREGTDTQYF. In nucleotides, the CDR3 is TGTGCCAGCAGTGAATACCTAGGGCGGGAGGGCACAGATACGCAGTATTTT.

V is TRBV27 and J is TRBJ2-5; D possibly corresponds to TRBD2 (6 bases). This CDR3 comprises 15 residues. Germline V CDR1 and CDR2: MNHEY, SMNVEV (reference sequence). V shed 11 bases and J shed 5 bases, with 24 bases lying between them. CDR3 in amino acids: CAAHMGGDAIETQYF. Here the CDR3 DNA reads TGTGCCGCCCACATGGGGGGTGACGCGATTGAGACCCAGTACTTC.

This chain joins TRBV27 and TRBJ1-1; 9 nucleotides agree with TRBD1. The CDR3 extends over 16 amino acids. CDR1 and CDR2 (germline): MNHEY, SMNVEV (reference sequence). Unmatched junction bases numbered 5, after V lost 3 bases and J lost 0 bases. CDR3 bases: TGTGCCAGCAGTTTGGGACAGGGTTATATGAACACTGAAGCTTTCTTT. Its translation is CASSLGQGYMNTEAFF.

The chain is built from TRBV2 and TRBJ2-5; 12 bases map to TRBD1. J lost 11 bases, V lost 8 bases, and 18 bases had no gene match. CDR3 length equals 16 residues. In germline, CDR1 is SNHLY, CDR2 FYNNEI. The CDR3 nucleotides are TGTGCCAGCTCACCGCCCCGGGGACAGGGGGCGCGTGAGCAGTACTTC. This encodes CASSPPRGQGAREQYF.

V gene TRBV2 combines with J gene TRBJ1-1; no clear D. Germline values: CDR1 SNHLY, CDR2 FYNNEI. CDR3 length equals 15 residues. V was clipped by 6 bases and J by 0 bases, with 14 bases between them. CDR3 nucleotides: TGTGCCAGCAGCCTCGGTTCGTGGTTGAACACTGAAGCTTTCTTT. Amino acid sequence: CASSLGSWLNTEAFF.

The chain carries TRBV5-1 and TRBJ1-2; D remains ambiguous. CDR1 and CDR2 (germline): SGHRS, YFSETQ. The CDR3 runs to 13 residues. V was shortened by 7 bases and J by 5 bases, with 15 bases between the two germline ends. CDR3 protein: CASGPSAGYGYTF. The CDR3 DNA follows: TGCGCCAGCGGACCATCCGCGGGATATGGCTACACCTTC. Drawing the rest from reference TRBV5-1 and TRBJ1-2, the complete variable domain is KAGVTQTPRYLIKTRGQQVTLSCSPISGHRSVSWYQQTPGQGLQFLFEYFSETQRNKGNFPGRFSGRQFSNSRSEMNVSTLELGDSALYLCASGPSAGYGYTFGSGTRLTVV.

The chain uses TRBV6-1 and TRBJ2-7; unclear D gene. The CDR3 contains 12 residues. Germline CDR1 and CDR2: MNHNS and SASEGT. Deletions cut 6 bases from V and 11 bases from J, with 17 bases between. The CDR3 here is CASSSSGYVEYF. The CDR3 bases are TGTGCCAGCAGCTCTTCAGGTTATGTCGAGTACTTC.

J is TRBJ1-1 and V is TRBV5-1, with 8 bases aligning to TRBD1. V dropped 4 bases and J dropped 6; count of bases not matched to a gene: 8. This CDR3 has 14 residues. Germline V gene sequence: CDR1 SGHRS, CDR2 YFSETQ. The DNA for the CDR3 is TGCGCCAGCAGCGACGGACAGGGTAGGGCTGAAGCTTTCTTT. Protein sequence: CASSDGQGRAEAFF.

V usage is TRBV6-5 and J usage is TRBJ2-3; D gene ambiguous. The length of the CDR3 is 14 residues. V gave up 0 bases and J gave up 3 bases, with 7 bases separating them. The germline gives CDR1 MNHEY, CDR2 SVGAGI. CDR3 sequence reads: CASSYSSTTDTQYF. The DNA of the CDR3 is TGTGCCAGCAGTTACTCGAGTACAACAGATACGCAGTATTTT.

The chain recombines TRBV5-4 with TRBJ1-1; 8 bases match TRBD1. The CDR3 spans 15 residues. Germline V gene sequence: CDR1 SGHNT, CDR2 YYREEE (reference sequence). V trimming: 2 bases; J trimming: 3 bases; junction bases outside the gene matches: 6. CDR3 in amino acids: CASSLQDREHTEAFF. CDR3 in DNA: TGTGCCAGCAGCTTACAGGACAGGGAGCACACTGAAGCTTTCTTT.

The chain carries TRBV5-5 and TRBJ2-2; D might be TRBD1 (5 bases). Trimming took 4 bases from V and 5 from J, leaving 18 bases between them. The CDR3 runs to 16 residues. In germline, CDR1 is SGHKS, CDR2 YYEKEE (reference sequence). The CDR3 spells CASSIGHSPNTGELFF. The CDR3 DNA reads TGTGCCAGCAGCATCGGACACTCTCCTAATACCGGGGAGCTGTTTTTT.

The chain joins TRBV10-3 to TRBJ2-2; 10 positions match TRBD2. The CDR3 runs to 17 residues. CDR1 and CDR2 (germline): ENHRY, SYGVKD. V gave up 6 bases and J gave up 4 bases; unmatched junction bases: 11. CDR3 amino acids: CAISGGLAVEGTGELFF. The CDR3 coding sequence is TGTGCCATCAGCGGCGGACTAGCGGTAGAAGGCACCGGGGAGCTGTTTTTT.

This clone was seen a single time. The rearrangement uses TRBV10-3 and TRBJ1-2; TRBD1 matches 7 bases. V gave up 11 bases and J gave up 8 bases; unmatched junction bases: 17. CDR1 ENHRY and CDR2 SYGVKD come from the germline V gene. The length of the CDR3 is 14 residues. CDR3 residues: CAALRGTGESGYTF. For the CDR3, the DNA is TGTGCCGCCCTTCGCGGTACAGGGGAGTCGGGCTACACCTTC.

In its sample, this clone was seen a few times. The V call is TRBV5-1, the J call TRBJ2-3; weak D call: TRBD2 (6 bases). The CDR3 sequence is 15 residues long. CDR1 and CDR2 (germline): SGHRS, YFSETQ. The V gene lost 2 bases and the J gene lost 2 bases, with 12 bases spanning the gap. The CDR3: CASSFEGLDTDTQYF. CDR3 nucleotides: TGCGCCAGCAGCTTTGAGGGACTCGACACAGATACGCAGTATTTT.

The chain combines TRBV7-8 with TRBJ1-5; D not resolved. Between the trimmed V and J ends, which lost 7 bases and 0 bases, there was a span of 19 bases. The CDR3 loop spans 17 amino acids. Germline assignment: CDR1 SGHVS and CDR2 FQNEAQ. The CDR3 DNA reads TGTGCCAGCACCTTCCTCCCCCAGTACGATAGCAATCAGCCCCAGCATTTT. Translation: CASTFLPQYDSNQPQHF.